These 8 T cell receptor beta chains originate from one sample sequenced in a study of blood T cell repertoires in COVID-19. Profiled with immunoSEQ multiplex PCR; TCRdb holds only in-frame clones, not every one. The table lists a few hundred thousand clones, approximately 86% of them singletons. The material sequenced was PBMCs or T cells enriched from blood (not recorded which). The receptors stem from a woman in her 40s with acute COVID-19.

This sequence joins TRBV5-6 and TRBJ2-1; possible D gene TRBD1, 5 bases. CDR3 length: 17 residues. In germline, CDR1 is SGHDT, CDR2 YYEEEE. V shed 2 bases and J shed 3 bases, with 18 bases lying between them. CDR3 nucleotides: TGTGCCAGCAGCTTAGATACAGGTCAACTGGGCTACAATGAGCAGTTCTTC. Translation: CASSLDTGQLGYNEQFF.

The chain carries TRBV24-1 and TRBJ1-1; D uncertain. Per germline, CDR1 KGHDR and CDR2 SFDVKD. V was shortened by 9 bases and J by 1 base, with 8 bases between the two germline ends. The CDR3 consists of 12 residues. For the CDR3, the DNA is TGTGCCACCTCTGCAGAGAACACTGAAGCTTTCTTT. It translates to CATSAENTEAFF.

This sequence joins TRBV7-3 and TRBJ1-1; possibly TRBD1 for D (5 bases). The germline CDR1 and CDR2 sequences are SGHTA and FQGTGA. V dropped 2 bases and J dropped 1 base, with 8 bases sitting between them. The CDR3 has 14 amino acids. The CDR3 reads CASSLSGGNTEAFF. The DNA for the CDR3 is TGTGCCAGCAGCTTATCGGGGGGGAACACTGAAGCTTTCTTT.

The chain links TRBV5-1 to TRBJ2-3; D is ambiguous. Looked up from germline, CDR1 is SGHRS and CDR2 is YFSETQ. Trimming cost V 5 bases and J 2 bases, with 18 bases left between them. This CDR3 is built from 16 residues. The CDR3 DNA sequence: TGCGCCAGCAGTAAAACGGAGCCATTTATCACAGATACGCAGTATTTT. Amino acids: CASSKTEPFITDTQYF.

The J gene is TRBJ1-6, the V gene TRBV28; TRBD1 might be the D (6 bases). Germline V CDR1 and CDR2: MDHEN, SYDVKM. Trimming left V 3 bases short and J 10 bases short, with 16 bases between. The CDR3 runs to 15 residues. The CDR3 is CASSFLVGANSPLHF. Written as DNA, the CDR3 is TGTGCCAGCAGTTTCTTGGTGGGGGCTAACTCACCCCTCCACTTT.

This clone was seen a few times. The chain recombines TRBV19 with TRBJ2-6; 7 nucleotides line up with TRBD1. There are 17 residues in the CDR3. CDR1 and CDR2 from the germline V gene are LNHDA and SQIVND (reference sequence). The trim removed 3 bases at V and 0 bases at J, leaving 5 bases unmatched. The CDR3 loop is CASSIYRGDSGANVLTF. The CDR3 nucleotides are TGTGCCAGTAGTATTTACAGGGGCGACTCTGGGGCCAACGTCCTGACTTTC.

The chain links TRBV24-1 to TRBJ2-1; unclear D gene. Germline V gene data show CDR1 as KGHDR and CDR2 as SFDVKD. CDR3 length equals 13 residues. V was trimmed by 4 bases and J by 7 bases, leaving 10 bases between them. As DNA, the CDR3 is TGTGCCACCAGTGAGTCAAACTCGAATGAGCAGTTCTTC. It translates to CATSESNSNEQFF.

The chain joins TRBV5-8 to TRBJ2-2; D is uncertain. The germline V gene has CDR1 SGHTS and CDR2 YDEGEE. The CDR3 has 13 residues. Trimming removed 1 base at V and 6 bases at J, with 7 bases between. The CDR3, as DNA: TGTGCCAGCAGCTTGTATGTTGCCGGGGAGCTGTTTTTT. Residues: CASSLYVAGELFF.